The T cell receptor beta chain described here comes from a study of radiotherapy plus CTLA-4 blockade in lung cancer. The ends lost 2 bases at V and 6 bases at J; junction bases unmatched: 20. The CDR3 sequence is 19 residues long. Germline V gene sequence: CDR1 GTSNPN, CDR2 SVGIG (reference sequence). Libraries were prepared by immunoSEQ multiplex PCR; TCRdb keeps only in-frame clonotypes and omits some of them. The sample comprises 95,000 to 150,000 clones, about nine tenths of which are singletons, and 6.9% rests with the top ten. The gene calls are TRBV30 and TRBJ2-1, with 9 bases lining up with TRBD2. The sample consisted of peripheral blood, taken from a patient treated with radiotherapy plus ipilimumab. This clonotype was sampled from a human donor with non-small cell lung cancer that progressed on radiotherapy plus ipilimumab. Here the CDR3 reads CAWSSFGSGSSLGVNEQFF. CDR3 in DNA: TGTGCCTGGAGTTCATTCGGTAGCGGGAGTTCGCTGGGCGTCAATGAGCAGTTCTTC.